Listed below are T cell receptor beta chains from one sample, sequenced in a study of CD8+CD57+ T cells in acquired aplastic anemia. One entry per CDR3 protein results from TCRdb running MiXCR on the reads. The table includes some 240,000 distinct CDR3 sequences, 34% detected once. Sample: sorted CD4+, CD8+, or CD8+CD57+ T cells (not recorded which) from PBMCs. The receptors stem from a human donor in good health, serving as a control. Both conserved end residues are part of each CDR3. Each record gives: CDR3 DNA, CDR3 protein, V gene, J gene, clone size, D gene. The D gene is left open where the match is weak. The size entry is marked missing in some rows and otherwise reads once, few, many or a size class.

TGTGCCAGCAACAGGGGAGGTAGAGAGACCCAGTACTTC	CASNRGGRETQYF	TRBV7-9	TRBJ2-5	few	.
TGTGCCAGCAGGAAAAGCGGGAGCCAATTCGAGCAGTACTTC	CASRKSGSQFEQYF	TRBV2	TRBJ2-7	many	TRBD2
TGTGCCAGTAGTATAGTCCTAGGGCCCGAACAGCCCCAGCATTTT	CASSIVLGPEQPQHF	TRBV19	TRBJ1-5	.	.
TGTGCCAGCAGTCCAAGCATGACCAATAAGGGAAACACCATATATTTT	CASSPSMTNKGNTIYF	TRBV27	TRBJ1-3	.	.
TGTGCCAGCAGCTTTTTCTCCGGGAACAATGAGCAGTTCTTC	CASSFFSGNNEQFF	TRBV11-1	TRBJ2-1	.	.
TGTGCCAGCACCATGACAGGGGTCACATCCTACGAGCAGTACTTC	CASTMTGVTSYEQYF	TRBV4-2	TRBJ2-7	many	TRBD1
TGTGCCAGCAGGCGCGGTACCGGCTCCTACGAGCAGTACTTC	CASRRGTGSYEQYF	TRBV6-1	TRBJ2-7	many	.
TGCAGTGCTAGAGATCAAAGGGGGACGAGTAATGAAAAACTGTTTTTT	CSARDQRGTSNEKLFF	TRBV20-1	TRBJ1-4	.	.
TGTGCCAGTAGTATAGCGGTTGGGAGGGGGTTGAACACTGAAGCTTTCTTT	CASSIAVGRGLNTEAFF	TRBV19	TRBJ1-1	many	.
TGTGCCAGCAGTTACTATCAGGGCTATGGCTACACCTTC	CASSYYQGYGYTF	TRBV6-2/TRBV6-3	TRBJ1-2	few	.
TGTGCCAGCAGCCCTAGCGCTAGCACAGATACGCAGTATTTT	CASSPSASTDTQYF	TRBV7-9	TRBJ2-3	many	.
TGCGCCAGCAGCCAAGCCCGGACGGACACTGAAGCTTTCTTT	CASSQARTDTEAFF	TRBV4-1	TRBJ1-1	.	.
TGCAGTGCTACCTTCCCCCGGACTAGCGGGGGGCAAGAGACCCAGTACTTC	CSATFPRTSGGQETQYF	TRBV20-1	TRBJ2-5	few	TRBD2
TGTGCCAGCAGCCAAGAAGAGGGGCTCGGGCACTACGAGCAGTACTTC	CASSQEEGLGHYEQYF	TRBV14	TRBJ2-7	many	.
TGTGCCAGCAGCTTGCCACCGGGGCCTGTGATCTTC	CASSLPPGPVIF	TRBV7-2	TRBJ1-2	many	.
TGTGCCAGCAGCTCTCGGTTAGGCCGGGGGCGCGTCTATGGCTACACCTTC	CASSSRLGRGRVYGYTF	TRBV7-8	TRBJ1-2	many	.
TGTGCCGCGGCGGGACAGGGTGGAAATGAGCAGTTCTTC	CAAAGQGGNEQFF	TRBV19	TRBJ2-1	.	TRBD1
TGTGCCAGCAGCTTGAGGGACATCTTATCGCCCCACGAGCAGTACTTC	CASSLRDILSPHEQYF	TRBV5-5	TRBJ2-7	many	.
TGTGCCAGCACCCAAGGACAGGCCTCTGGAAACACCATACATTTT	CASTQGQASGNTIHF	TRBV11-2	TRBJ1-3	.	TRBD1
TGTGCCAGCAGCTTGTATCCAGGGCCCGGAAACACCATATATTTT	CASSLYPGPGNTIYF	TRBV5-6	TRBJ1-3	many	.
TGTGCCAGCACCTTAGGCGCAGGGACCACTGAAGCTTTCTTT	CASTLGAGTTEAFF	TRBV11-2	TRBJ1-1	many	.
TGCAGTGCTTACGGACATAGTTTAACTGAAGCTTTCTTT	CSAYGHSLTEAFF	TRBV20-1	TRBJ1-1	many	.
TGTGCCAGCAGTTACTTTGGGGGGTCCAACTATGGCTACACCTTC	CASSYFGGSNYGYTF	TRBV6-5	TRBJ1-2	.	.
TGTGCCAGCAGGACCGGGACTAGAATTTGCTGGATGTACCAAGAGACCCAGTACTTC	CASRTGTRICWMYQETQYF	TRBV6-1	TRBJ2-5	.	TRBD2
TGTGCCAGCTCCGAGTGGGGACAGACGACCTACGAGCAGTACTTC	CASSEWGQTTYEQYF	TRBV6-1	TRBJ2-7	few	TRBD1
TGTGCCACCAGCAGAGGAGGCTGGTCCTACAATGAGCAGTTCTTC	CATSRGGWSYNEQFF	TRBV15	TRBJ2-1	.	.
TGCGCCAGCAGCTTACCGGGACAGGGAGAAAAACTGTTTTTT	CASSLPGQGEKLFF	TRBV5-1	TRBJ1-4	.	TRBD1
TGTGCCAGCAGCCCTAGTAGCGGCTCCTACGAGCAGTACTTC	CASSPSSGSYEQYF	TRBV3-1	TRBJ2-7	many	.
TGTGCCAGCAGCCACAGTGACAGGTCGTGGGACAATGAGCAGTTCTTC	CASSHSDRSWDNEQFF	TRBV14	TRBJ2-1	few	.
TGTGCCAGCAGCCAAGACAGGTCGAACACTGAAGCTTTCTTT	CASSQDRSNTEAFF	TRBV4-2	TRBJ1-1	.	.
TGTGCCAGCAGCTTGGACCGGATAGGGGCCCAGTACTTC	CASSLDRIGAQYF	TRBV7-9	TRBJ2-5	.	.
TGCGCCAGCAGTGACCCAGGGGGCGGCGAGACCCAGTACTTC	CASSDPGGGETQYF	TRBV10-1	TRBJ2-5	.	TRBD1
TGCGCCAGCAGCCGGCCTGGAGGGGCTGGAAACACCATATATTTT	CASSRPGGAGNTIYF	TRBV4-1	TRBJ1-3	.	.
TGTGCCAGCAGCGAAGGGGACAGGGGCCCACTCGAGCAGTACTTC	CASSEGDRGPLEQYF	TRBV25-1	TRBJ2-7	.	TRBD1
TGTGCCAGCAGCCAAGATCTAGGGTCTCGGGGCTACACCTTC	CASSQDLGSRGYTF	TRBV4-2	TRBJ1-2	many	.
TGTGCCACCAGCAGGGATGGACGGGGGTCGGAGACCCAGTACTTC	CATSRDGRGSETQYF	TRBV15	TRBJ2-5	.	.
TGTGCCAGCAGCCCCGGACAAGAAGCTTTCTTT	CASSPGQEAFF	TRBV12-3/TRBV12-4	TRBJ1-1	many	.
TGTGCCAGCAGCGTAGCAGGTCTCAACACCCTCCACTTT	CASSVAGLNTLHF	TRBV9	TRBJ1-6	many	.
TGCGCCAGCAGCTTGGCTGGCAGGGGGTCTCCCCTCCACTTT	CASSLAGRGSPLHF	TRBV5-1	TRBJ1-6	few	TRBD1
TGTGCCAGCAGCCTTGACAGGGGAAAAAAGAAGAACACTGAAGCTTTCTTT	CASSLDRGKKKNTEAFF	TRBV11-1	TRBJ1-1	few	TRBD1
TGTGCCAGCAGGGCCGGGACAGCCATGGGCACTGAAGCTTTCTTT	CASRAGTAMGTEAFF	TRBV6-1	TRBJ1-1	many	TRBD1
TGCAGTGCGCCTCCTAGCGGGGGGGTACAAGAGACCCAGTACTTC	CSAPPSGGVQETQYF	TRBV20-1	TRBJ2-5	few	TRBD2
TGTGCCAGCACCGGCTGGCAGGGTGGCTCTGAAGCTTTCTTT	CASTGWQGGSEAFF	TRBV2	TRBJ1-1	many	.
TGTGCCAGCAGCCTTTTAGCGGAGTCGGATACGCAGTATTTT	CASSLLAESDTQYF	TRBV7-3	TRBJ2-3	many	.
TGCGCCAGCAGCAAGCTATATAACTACGAGCAGTACTTC	CASSKLYNYEQYF	TRBV5-1	TRBJ2-7	.	.
TGTGCCAGCAGCCCAGCGGACAGGGCCCTACAGAACACTGAAGCTTTCTTT	CASSPADRALQNTEAFF	TRBV7-9	TRBJ1-1	few	TRBD1
TGCAGTGCTAGGACTAGCGGGAGTGATACGCAGTATTTT	CSARTSGSDTQYF	TRBV20-1	TRBJ2-3	many	TRBD2
TGTGCCAGTAGTTCATCCCGGGACATAAAAACTAGGTACACTGAAGCTTTCTTT	CASSSSRDIKTRYTEAFF	TRBV19	TRBJ1-1	many	.
TGCGCCAGCAGCTCGGGACAGCATGATTATGGCTACACCTTC	CASSSGQHDYGYTF	TRBV5-1	TRBJ1-2	many	TRBD1
TGTGCCAGCAGCTTCCGCCCCGGGGGGCGCGCTGAAGCTTTCTTT	CASSFRPGGRAEAFF	TRBV19	TRBJ1-1	few	.
TGCAGTGCTAGAGGGTCTAGCGGGAGTTCCTACAATGAGCAGTTCTTC	CSARGSSGSSYNEQFF	TRBV20-1	TRBJ2-1	many	TRBD2
TGTGCCAGCAGTACGGCGGGGGCACTGAACACCGGGGAGCTGTTTTTT	CASSTAGALNTGELFF	TRBV2	TRBJ2-2	.	.
TGCGCCAGCAGCTTGGTTCTAGCGGGAGAGAATGAGCAGTTCTTC	CASSLVLAGENEQFF	TRBV5-1	TRBJ2-1	.	TRBD2
TGTGCCAGCCGCCAAACAGGGGGCGTGAAAAATTCACCCCTCCACTTT	CASRQTGGVKNSPLHF	TRBV3-1	TRBJ1-6	few	TRBD1
TGTGCCACCAGCGGGGGGGGGGGCAAATACAACTACAATGAGCAGTTCTTC	CATSGGGGKYNYNEQFF	TRBV15	TRBJ2-1	.	.
TGTGCCACCAGCAGAGATTACAGTCGGGAGCAGTACTTC	CATSRDYSREQYF	TRBV15	TRBJ2-7	few	.
TGTGCCATCAGTGAGTGGGGAGACACCGGGGAGCTGTTTTTT	CAISEWGDTGELFF	TRBV10-3	TRBJ2-2	once	.